This TCR beta chain derives from a study of CD8+ T cells in alopecia areata. The authors extracted RNA and reverse transcribed it into cDNA as the sequencing template. TCRdb's table, derived via immunoSEQ multiplex PCR, lists solely in-frame clones and lacks some. The data show some 240,000 clones, about 50% seen once. Points on this clone: Its antigen is unidentified.

The sample's treatment: oral pan-JAK inhibitor, 5-10 mg twice daily. Trimming removed 1 base from V and 1 base from J, with 10 bases in between. The V gene's germline CDR1 is MGHRA and CDR2 YSYEKL. The CDR3 has 15 amino acids. The study's findings and limits: In scalp, tofacitinib significantly decreased clonality and expanded CD8+ clones among the top 100.

The input for sequencing was CD4+ T cells sorted from blood, taken at week 4, from a patient treated with tofacitinib. The receptor's source is a human donor with alopecia areata. The V gene is TRBV4-1, the J gene TRBJ1-1; D gene uncertain. The CDR3 loop reads CASSQGGMRNTEAFF. CDR3 nucleotides: TGCGCCAGCAGCCAAGGTGGGATGCGGAACACTGAAGCTTTCTTT.